The TCR beta chain described here comes from a study of beta chain features in type 1 diabetes. This clone was found a few times. Its antigen is not known. The V and J ends lost 7 bases and 1 base respectively, with 19 bases between them. The CDR3 is made up of 16 amino acids. Germline CDR1 is SNHLY and CDR2 is FYNNEI. General observations from the study: Moderate but significant shortening of TCRB CDR3s was recorded in all four CD4+ subsets from Type 1 diabetes patients. Using cDNA template may skew counts toward highly expressing activated cells. In type 1 diabetes patients, VDJ junctions had fewer insertions; deletions at these junctions were more frequent.

Expressed TCRB transcripts were sequenced after all isolated RNA was converted to cDNA. TCRdb keeps only in-frame clones here, not all; method: immunoSEQ multiplex PCR. The data show about 150,000 clones, less than 15% seen once. Specimen: central memory CD4+ T cells from blood. The sequence came from a man between 18 and 35 years old with type 1 diabetes. This rearrangement joins TRBV2 to TRBJ2-5; possible D gene TRBD2, 5 bases. CDR3 loop: CASNRGLTVSQETQYF. The CDR3, as DNA: TGTGCCAGCAACCGAGGACTCACCGTAAGCCAAGAGACCCAGTACTTC.